The 9 T cell receptor beta chains below all came from one sample that was sequenced in a study of blood T cells in healthy people across ages. Using a J-beta primer mix together with a sample-barcoded 5' primer, a second PCR was run for about 6 to 11 cycles. Each CDR3 protein is one row after TCRdb ran MiXCR on the 5' RACE reads. The sample holds 800,000 to 950,000 distinct CDR3 sequences; roughly 29% are singletons and the top ten take approximately 10%. Another study also made use of these data, one on T cells of mothers and their children.

Sequenced material: blood. Source of these receptors: a woman between 40 and 50 years old in good health.

This clonotype occurred a few times. The V and J genes are TRBV7-2 and TRBJ2-3; perhaps TRBD2 as D (5 bases). Germline V CDR1 and CDR2: SGHTA, FQGNSA. The CDR3 runs to 16 residues. The germline V and J ends were trimmed by 1 base and 1 base, with 12 bases remaining between them. DNA of the CDR3: TGTGCCAGCAGCTTAGGGGTGGCGCGGGGCACAGATACGCAGTATTTT. Protein: CASSLGVARGTDTQYF.

This clonotype has at least ten counts. The V call is TRBV12-3 or TRBV12-4, the J call TRBJ2-1; no definite D call. Trimming cost V 1 base and J 2 bases, with 9 bases left between them. The CDR3 consists of 15 residues. As DNA, the CDR3 is TGTGCCAGCAGTTTAGGGCAGACGGCCTACAATGAGCAGTTCTTC. Translating gives CASSLGQTAYNEQFF.

A note on this clonotype: Possible read error: a much larger clone is one base away. The chain is built from TRBV20-1 and TRBJ2-3, with 13 bases matching TRBD2. The germline gives CDR1 DFQATT, CDR2 SNEGSKA (reference sequence). The CDR3 has 15 residues. The DNA of the CDR3 is TGCAGTGCTAAGGGACTAGCGGGGTACACAGGTACGCAGTATTTT. Its translation: CSAKGLAGYTGTQYF.

As concerns this clonotype: Without the conserved terminal phenylalanine or tryptophan, this CDR3 likely stems from a read error. The gene calls are TRBV4-1 and TRBJ2-7; D remains ambiguous. Between the trimmed V and J ends, which lost 2 bases and 0 bases, there was a span of 14 bases. Germline CDR1 and CDR2: MGHRA and YSYEKL. CDR3 length equals 16 residues. The DNA for the CDR3 is TGCGCCAGCAGCCAAACCAGAGGCCCGAGCTCCTACGAGCAGTACTGC. This gives the protein CASSQTRGPSSYEQYC.

This clonotype was recorded many times. This rearrangement joins TRBV7-2 to TRBJ1-5; D is ambiguous. The CDR3 runs 15 residues. Germline V gene data show CDR1 as SGHTA and CDR2 as FQGNSA. V was pared by 2 bases and J by 3 bases, with 11 bases between. The DNA of the CDR3 is TGTGCCAGCAGCTTAAACGGCCCTCCCAATCAGCCCCAGCATTTT. As protein: CASSLNGPPNQPQHF.

In this sample, this clonotype turned up many times. The chain has TRBV12-3 or TRBV12-4 and TRBJ2-3; perhaps TRBD1 as D (7 bases). CDR3 length equals 14 residues. Trimming cost V 8 bases and J 3 bases, with 15 bases left between them. The CDR3 bases are TGTGCCAGCGTCCCGGCAGGGGGGACAGATACGCAGTATTTT. This gives the protein CASVPAGGTDTQYF.

Note on this clonotype: One junction end disagrees with the germline gene, perhaps due to a read error. The V call is TRBV28, the J call TRBJ2-6, with D possibly TRBD1 on 5 matching bases. The CDR3 totals 15 residues. Germline values: CDR1 MDHEN, CDR2 SYDVKM. The CDR3 bases are TGTGCCAGCAGTTTCCGACAGTCTGGGGCCAACGTCCGGACTTTC. It codes for CASSFRQSGANVRTF.

This chain uses TRBV10-3 with TRBJ1-5; D is ambiguous. V gave up 6 bases and J gave up 8 bases, with 14 bases separating them. CDR1 ENHRY and CDR2 SYGVKD come from the germline V gene. The CDR3 is 13 residues long. CDR3 DNA: TGTGCCATCAGGCACAGTGAGACGGAGCCCCAGCATTTT. It translates to CAIRHSETEPQHF.

The J gene is TRBJ1-5, the V gene TRBV9, with no clear D. The CDR3 spans 14 residues. Germline V CDR1 and CDR2: SGDLS, YYNGEE. V was shortened by 0 bases and J by 9 bases, with 13 bases between the two germline ends. The CDR3 nucleotides read TGTGCCAGCAGCGTAGGCCTCGTGGGTCGGCCCCAGCATTTT. It translates to CASSVGLVGRPQHF.